Listed below are T cell receptor beta chains from one sample, sequenced in a study of blood T cell repertoires in COVID-19. Sequencing was performed with immunoSEQ multiplex PCR; in TCRdb, only in-frame clones are kept and a portion is missing. The sample has 300,000 to 450,000 clones, roughly nine tenths seen once. Sequencing used peripheral blood. These receptors all come from a woman aged 55-70 years with COVID-19, enrolled during active disease. CDR3s include the opening cysteine and the closing phenylalanine or tryptophan. The D gene is left open where the match is weak. Clone size is not always given. Where it is, it says once, few, many or a class for expanded clones.

TRBJ1-1,NA,TRBV6-1,NA,CASSENKNTEAFF,TGTGCCAGCAGTGAAAACAAGAACACTGAAGCTTTCTTT
TRBJ1-3,NA,TRBV19,NA,CASRRTTGRSGNTIYF,TGTGCCAGTAGGAGAACGACAGGCCGCTCTGGAAACACCATATATTTT
TRBJ2-7,once,TRBV5-6,TRBD1,CASSIQGYEQYF,TGTGCCAGCAGCATACAGGGGTACGAGCAGTACTTC
TRBJ1-1,few,TRBV4-1,TRBD1,CASSLTGTGPTEAFF,TGCGCCAGCAGCCTAACCGGGACAGGGCCAACTGAAGCTTTCTTT
TRBJ2-7,NA,TRBV5-1,TRBD1,CASSLGTVAYEQYF,TGCGCCAGCAGCCTCGGGACAGTTGCCTACGAGCAGTACTTC
TRBJ2-7,NA,TRBV23-1,NA,CASSRYTTGDYEQYF,TGCGCCAGCAGTCGGTACACGACGGGAGACTACGAGCAGTACTTC
TRBJ1-6,NA,TRBV19,NA,CASSQVLNSPLHF,TGTGCCAGTAGTCAGGTTCTTAATTCACCCCTCCACTTT
TRBJ1-5,NA,TRBV9,NA,CASSVGGGLLQPQHF,TGTGCCAGCAGCGTAGGGGGGGGTTTGCTTCAGCCCCAGCATTTT
TRBJ1-1,NA,TRBV12-3/TRBV12-4,NA,CASSPLNTEAFF,TGTGCCAGCAGCCCCTTAAACACTGAAGCTTTCTTT
TRBJ1-2,NA,TRBV9,TRBD1,CASSVGGQPGYGYTF,TGTGCCAGCAGCGTAGGGGGACAGCCCGGCTATGGCTACACCTTC
TRBJ2-3,NA,TRBV3-1/TRBV3-2,TRBD2,CASSLSGGSADTQYF,TGTGCCAGCAGCCTTAGCGGGGGGAGCGCAGATACGCAGTATTTT
TRBJ2-7,NA,TRBV5-1,NA,CASSLNRDKGYEQYF,TGCGCCAGCAGCCTAAATCGGGACAAGGGTTATGAGCAGTACTTC
TRBJ1-5,NA,TRBV19,TRBD1,CASSIWDRNSNQPQHF,TGTGCCAGTAGTATTTGGGACAGAAATAGCAATCAGCCCCAGCATTTT
TRBJ2-3,NA,TRBV20-1,TRBD2,CSASALAEGSTDTQYF,TGCAGTGCTAGTGCTCTAGCGGAAGGGAGCACAGATACGCAGTATTTT
TRBJ2-5,once,TRBV5-8,NA,CASTQGRGLQETQYF,TGTGCCAGCACTCAAGGCAGGGGATTACAAGAGACCCAGTACTTC
TRBJ2-2,NA,TRBV6-5,TRBD2,CASISGGGAGELFF,TGTGCCAGCATATCGGGGGGGGGTGCCGGGGAGCTGTTTTTT
TRBJ2-1,NA,TRBV15,NA,CATSRGDTHNEQFF,TGTGCCACCAGCAGAGGAGACACTCACAATGAGCAGTTCTTC
TRBJ2-5,NA,TRBV18,NA,CASSQGAKETQYF,TGTGCCAGCTCACAAGGGGCCAAAGAGACCCAGTACTTC
TRBJ2-3,NA,TRBV2,NA,CASSEVDTQYF,TGTGCCAGCAGCGAGGTTGATACGCAGTATTTT
TRBJ2-7,NA,TRBV28,TRBD2,CASSLPGGPAGGEQYF,TGTGCCAGCAGTTTACCCGGGGGCCCCGCGGGGGGGGAGCAGTACTTC
TRBJ1-1,NA,TRBV5-8,NA,CASSKYRAPQDMTEAFF,TGTGCCAGCAGCAAATACAGGGCCCCCCAGGACATGACTGAAGCTTTCTTT
TRBJ1-6,once,TRBV28,TRBD1,CASSSGDRGGGSPLHF,TGTGCCAGCAGTTCTGGGGACAGGGGTGGCGGTTCACCCCTCCACTTT
TRBJ1-2,once,TRBV25-1,NA,CASSEWARGYTF,TGTGCCAGCAGTGAATGGGCCAGGGGCTACACCTTC
TRBJ2-7,NA,TRBV3-1/TRBV3-2,NA,CASSRSGGGAVKYEQYF,TGTGCCAGCAGCCGCTCCGGAGGGGGCGCAGTTAAGTACGAGCAGTACTTC
TRBJ1-2,NA,TRBV7-3,NA,CASSAKVGPYGYTF,TGTGCCAGCAGCGCAAAAGTGGGCCCCTATGGCTACACCTTC
TRBJ2-3,NA,TRBV7-2,NA,CASSSRVRDTQYF,TGTGCCAGCAGCTCCCGTGTACGGGATACGCAGTATTTT
TRBJ1-4,once,TRBV19,NA,CASSPLEQSTNEKLFF,TGTGCCAGTAGTCCCCTCGAACAGTCAACTAATGAAAAACTGTTTTTT
TRBJ1-5,NA,TRBV5-1,TRBD1,CASSPTTGINQPQHF,TGCGCCAGCAGCCCCACGACAGGGATCAATCAGCCCCAGCATTTT
TRBJ1-2,NA,TRBV20-1,NA,CSASGAINYGYTF,TGCAGTGCTAGTGGAGCGATTAACTATGGCTACACCTTC